This T cell receptor (beta chain) was captured in a study of blood T cell repertoires in COVID-19. On the study more broadly: In each case, the material was cDNA or gDNA derived from T cells, B-cell-depleted T cells, or PBMCs.

The CDR3 totals 14 residues. The germline V gene has CDR1 MNHEY and CDR2 SVGAGI. V shed 6 bases and J shed 3 bases, with 12 bases lying between them. In the original analysis: Researchers report that nucleated cell counts were estimated from reference gene primer amplification. Libraries were prepared by immunoSEQ multiplex PCR; TCRdb keeps only in-frame clonotypes and omits some of them. That table supplies the V and J calls and clone size; D and trimming were determined from the DNA. The sample yields more than 150,000 clones, roughly 84% seen once. The sequencing input was peripheral blood. The sequence was obtained from a woman in her fifties or sixties with acute or convalescent COVID-19. The chain links TRBV6-5 to TRBJ1-5; D might be TRBD1 (6 bases). The CDR3, as DNA: TGTGCCAGCAGCACAGGGCAAGTCAATCAGCCCCAGCATTTT. Its translation is CASSTGQVNQPQHF.